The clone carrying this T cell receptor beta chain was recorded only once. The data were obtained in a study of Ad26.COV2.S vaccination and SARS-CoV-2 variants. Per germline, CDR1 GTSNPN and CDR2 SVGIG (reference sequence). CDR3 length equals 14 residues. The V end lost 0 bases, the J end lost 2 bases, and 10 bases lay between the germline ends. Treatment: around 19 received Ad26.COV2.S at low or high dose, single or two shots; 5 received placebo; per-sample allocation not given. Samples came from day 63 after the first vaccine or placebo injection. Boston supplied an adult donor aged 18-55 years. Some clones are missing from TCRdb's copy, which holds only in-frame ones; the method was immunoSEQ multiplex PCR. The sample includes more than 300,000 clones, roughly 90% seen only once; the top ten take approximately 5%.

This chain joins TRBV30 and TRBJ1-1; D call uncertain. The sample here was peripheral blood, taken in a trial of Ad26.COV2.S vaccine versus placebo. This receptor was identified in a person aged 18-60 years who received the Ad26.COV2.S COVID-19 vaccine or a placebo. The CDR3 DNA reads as TGTGCCTGGAGTGTACATGGTTTCAACACTGAAGCTTTCTTT. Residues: CAWSVHGFNTEAFF.